The entry that follows covers one T cell receptor (beta chain) sequence. V was clipped by 2 bases and J by 4 bases; unmatched bases: 12. The CDR3 spans 17 residues. The V gene's germline CDR1 is MDHEN and CDR2 SYDVKM. As handled by the study authors: Nucleated cell number was recorded as an estimate derived from reference gene primer amplification. Sequenced by immunoSEQ multiplex PCR; TCRdb stores in-frame clones only, minus some. Clone size and the V and J calls come from that table; the DNA yielded D and trimming. Of a few hundred thousand clones in the sample, 80% to 90% were seen once. These data come from a study of blood T cell repertoires in COVID-19. About the study: The United States, Italy and Spain supplied acute and convalescent COVID-19 samples.

The age range of participants was about 18 to 100 years, with residence in under 30 US areas. This chain joins TRBV28 and TRBJ1-2, with 8 bases identical to TRBD1. This receptor was taken from a woman between 40 and 50 years old with acute COVID-19. The sequenced material came from PBMCs or T cells enriched from blood (not recorded which). The CDR3 loop is CASSLKLGQGGVYGYTF. The DNA for the CDR3 is TGTGCCAGCAGTTTAAAACTCGGACAGGGCGGGGTCTATGGCTACACCTTC.